The present T cell receptor beta chain was sequenced within a study of CD8 T cells in ankylosing spondylitis. The table lists this clonotype with a few counts. Trimming removed 0 bases at V and 6 bases at J, with 9 bases between. CDR3 size: 13 residues. CDR1 is DFQATT and CDR2 is SNEGSKA in the germline V gene (reference sequence). TCRdb used MiXCR to reprocess the 5' RACE reads, holding one entry per CDR3 protein. The sample has a few hundred thousand distinct CDR3 sequences, more than 20% seen once; the top ten hold roughly 0.67%. The gene calls are TRBV20-1 and TRBJ2-1; no reliable D call. The source of this sequence is a male donor with ankylosing spondylitis or in good health (not recorded which). The sample was blood, either unsorted or a sorted T cell fraction (not recorded which). Written as DNA, the CDR3 is TGCAGTGCTAGAGATTACCTATCCAATGAGCAGTTCTTC. Its protein is CSARDYLSNEQFF.